The source of this T cell receptor (beta chain) is a study of radiation and T cells in renal cell carcinoma. Study details: Nephrectomy followed 15 Gy stereotactic body radiation by 4 weeks.

As for time point: blood 2 weeks post-SBRT. Treatment specified: 15 Gy SBRT to primary tumor, nephrectomy 4 weeks later. After SBRT, blood was collected at 2 and 4 weeks, plus baseline. The patient's renal cell carcinoma had clear cell pathology. This CDR3 has 15 residues. The germline gives CDR1 SGHDT, CDR2 YYEEEE. The V end was cut by 0 bases, the J end by 0 bases, with 7 bases between. Generated by immunoSEQ multiplex PCR, the TCRdb table keeps only in-frame clones and is missing some. The top ten clones hold over 6% of a sample with about 60,000 clones, around 76% of them seen once. The gene calls are TRBV5-6 and TRBJ2-1; D is uncertain. This sequence originates from a man aged 55-75 years with renal cell carcinoma. The source was blood, collected from a patient whose treatment included radiotherapy and nephrectomy. The chain's CDR3 is CASSLAISSYNEQFF. In DNA, the CDR3 is TGTGCCAGCAGCTTGGCGATTAGCTCCTACAATGAGCAGTTCTTC.